This T cell receptor beta chain was sequenced for a study of T-cell memory formation after mild COVID-19. In the study overall: Largely donor-specific sequence clusters came from a couple of donors.

TCR alpha and TCR beta cDNA libraries carrying sample barcodes and UMIs were produced by 5'RACE using constant-segment primers. Via MiXCR, TCRdb re-called the 5' RACE reads, giving one row per CDR3 protein. The table includes hundreds of thousands of distinct CDR3 sequences, about a quarter detected once. This CDR3 has 15 amino acids. Germline lookup yields CDR1 SGHRS and CDR2 YFSETQ. V lost 5 bases and J lost 4, with 18 bases in between. This TCR was recovered from an adult woman who had mild COVID-19 (a few samples of this study predate the infection). Cell type and time point are not known. The chain employs TRBV5-1 and TRBJ1-1; D might be TRBD1 (5 bases). The sequenced material came from PBMCs or a T cell subset sorted from them (not recorded which). The CDR3 nucleotides are TGCGCCAGCAGGGACGCCCAGGGCCGTAGCACTGAAGCTTTCTTT. Amino acids: CASRDAQGRSTEAFF.